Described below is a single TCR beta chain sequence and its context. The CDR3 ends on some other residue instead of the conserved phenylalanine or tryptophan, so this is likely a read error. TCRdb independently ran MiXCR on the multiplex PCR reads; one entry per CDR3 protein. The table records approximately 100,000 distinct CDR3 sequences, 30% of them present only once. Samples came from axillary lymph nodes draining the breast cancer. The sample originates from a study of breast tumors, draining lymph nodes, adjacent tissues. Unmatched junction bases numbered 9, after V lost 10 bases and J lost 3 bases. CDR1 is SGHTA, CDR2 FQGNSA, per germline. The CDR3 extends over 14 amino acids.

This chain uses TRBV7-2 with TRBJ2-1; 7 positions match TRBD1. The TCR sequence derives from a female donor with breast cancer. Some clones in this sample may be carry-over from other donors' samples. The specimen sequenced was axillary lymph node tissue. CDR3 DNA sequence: TGTGCCACCCCGGGACAGCTAATCTACAATGAGCAGTTCCTC. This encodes CATPGQLIYNEQFL.